The text below deals with one TCR beta chain. Trimming took off 6 bases at V and 4 bases at J, with 15 bases between the two ends. The CDR3 spans 14 residues. The germline CDR1 and CDR2 sequences are MNHNY and SVGAGI (reference sequence). This entry belongs to a study of T cell changes during pregnancy in multiple sclerosis. Measured with immunoSEQ multiplex PCR; TCRdb has only the in-frame clones, and not every one. The data contain around 45,000 clones, about nine tenths of them seen just once; the ten biggest clones take up roughly 0.5%. Sample: CD4+ T cells from peripheral blood mononuclear cells, taken in the second trimester of pregnancy. This sequence joins TRBV6-6 and TRBJ1-2; D gene uncertain. This TCR was recovered from a female donor in good health, enrolled as a control in a pregnancy study. Written as DNA, the CDR3 is TGTGCCAGCAGCCCCCTAAGCTGGGCCTATGGCTACACCTTC. This sequence encodes CASSPLSWAYGYTF.